The 9 T cell receptor beta chains in this list originate from one sample, sequenced in a study of blood T cells in healthy people across ages. The authors ran a second PCR of about 6 to 11 cycles using a sample-barcoded 5' primer and a J-beta primer mix. TCRdb itself ran the 5' RACE reads through MiXCR, one entry per CDR3 protein. The table shows about 1.5 million distinct CDR3 sequences, with approximately 43% occurring only once. The sample was blood. These receptors were obtained from a woman aged 18-30 years in good health.

The rearrangement joins TRBV4-3 to TRBJ2-1; 8 bases match TRBD2. Germline V gene data show CDR1 as LGHNA and CDR2 as YSLEER. There are 16 residues in the CDR3. Germline trimming cut 3 bases from V and 2 bases from J; bases unmatched to any gene: 6. The CDR3 nucleotides are TGCGCCAGCAGCCAGACCTTTAGCGGGACCTACAATGAGCAGTTCTTC. It translates to CASSQTFSGTYNEQFF.

The sample holds a few counts of this clonotype. This sequence joins TRBV5-1 and TRBJ2-7; 7 nucleotides match TRBD1. With 1 base clipped from V and 2 bases from J, the junction kept 6 bases outside the gene matches. The V gene's germline CDR1 is SGHRS and CDR2 YFSETQ. The CDR3 covers 15 residues. CDR3 amino acids: CASSLRAGGTYEQYF. The CDR3 nucleotides are TGCGCCAGCAGCTTGAGGGCAGGGGGAACCTACGAGCAGTACTTC.

This clonotype showed up many times. The chain has TRBV28 and TRBJ2-1; no clear D. CDR3 length: 10 amino acids. V lost 10 bases and J lost 4, with 5 bases in between. CDR1 and CDR2 (germline): MDHEN, SYDVKM. In DNA form, the CDR3 reads TGTGCCACTAGGTACAATGAGCAGTTCTTC. Its protein is CATRYNEQFF.

This clonotype showed up just a few times. The chain has TRBV4-2 and TRBJ2-7; D is undetermined. Trimming took off 4 bases at V and 6 bases at J, with 16 bases between the two ends. There are 14 residues in the CDR3. CDR1 is LGHNA, CDR2 YNFKEQ, per germline. In DNA form, the CDR3 reads TGTGCCAGCAGCCGAGACACCATTGGTAGCGAGCAGTACTTC. This encodes CASSRDTIGSEQYF.

The chain joins TRBV29-1 to TRBJ1-1; TRBD1 might be the D (6 bases). CDR1 is SQVTM and CDR2 is ANQGSEA in the germline V gene. The CDR3 has 15 amino acids. V was cut by 4 bases and J by 0 bases, with 15 bases left in between. CDR3 in DNA: TGCAGCGTTGCGGTAGGGGGGGGCATGAACACTGAAGCTTTCTTT. Translated: CSVAVGGGMNTEAFF.

This clonotype was counted a few times. CDR3 bases: TGTGCCAGCAGTGCCAAGGCGGGCAATGAGCAGTTCTTC. It translates to CASSAKAGNEQFF. The chain is built from TRBV25-1 and TRBJ2-1, with D perhaps TRBD2 (5 bases). Trimming took off 4 bases at V and 6 bases at J, with 10 bases between the two ends. Germline values: CDR1 MGHDK, CDR2 SYGVNS. The CDR3 consists of 13 residues. Using reference TRBV25-1 and TRBJ2-1 for the parts outside the CDR3, the full variable domain is EADIYQTPRYLVIGTGKKITLECSQTMGHDKMYWYQQDPGMELHLIHYSYGVNSTEKGDLSSESTVSRIRTEHFPLTLESARPSHTSQYLCASSAKAGNEQFFGPGTRLTVL.

This chain links TRBV24-1 with TRBJ2-1; D is possibly TRBD2 (5 bases). Trimming cost V 5 bases and J 5 bases, with 12 bases left between them. This CDR3 comprises 14 residues. The V gene's germline CDR1 is KGHDR and CDR2 SFDVKD. In DNA form, the CDR3 reads TGTGCCACCAGTGCGGGCGACTACCACAATGAGCAGTTCTTC. Translated, it gives CATSAGDYHNEQFF.

This chain links TRBV24-1 with TRBJ2-2, with 8 bases matching TRBD2. V was pared by 5 bases and J by 0 bases, with 4 bases of the junction left unmatched. The CDR3 has 16 amino acids. Germline lookup yields CDR1 KGHDR and CDR2 SFDVKD. The CDR3 DNA sequence: TGTGCCACCAGTGGGGGCGGGGGGACGAACACCGGGGAGCTGTTTTTT. Its protein product is CATSGGGGTNTGELFF.

This CDR3 reads CASSGAWGPFEQYF. The CDR3 nucleotides are TGCGCCAGCAGCGGAGCGTGGGGGCCCTTCGAGCAGTACTTC. The chain has TRBV5-1 and TRBJ2-7, with a possible D match to TRBD1 (6 bases). The CDR3 is made up of 14 amino acids. Trimming took off 4 bases at V and 6 bases at J, with 17 bases between the two ends. Germline CDR1 SGHRS, CDR2 YFSETQ.